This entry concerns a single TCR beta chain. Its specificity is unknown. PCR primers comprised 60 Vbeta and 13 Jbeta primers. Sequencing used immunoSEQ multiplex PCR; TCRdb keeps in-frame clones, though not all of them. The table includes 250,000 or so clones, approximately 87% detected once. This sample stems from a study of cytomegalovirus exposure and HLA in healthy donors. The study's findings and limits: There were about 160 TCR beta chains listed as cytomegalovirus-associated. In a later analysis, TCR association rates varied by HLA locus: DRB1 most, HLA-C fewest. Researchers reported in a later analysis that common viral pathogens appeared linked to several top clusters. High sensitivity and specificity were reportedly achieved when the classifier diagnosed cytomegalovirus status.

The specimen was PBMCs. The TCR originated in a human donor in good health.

CDR3 protein: CASSWTGGHTDTQYF. The CDR3 DNA sequence: TGTGCCAGCAGCTGGACAGGGGGCCACACAGATACGCAGTATTTT. This chain links TRBV28 with TRBJ2-3; TRBD1 aligns across 11 bases. The CDR3 length is 15 residues. V trimming: 6 bases; J trimming: 2 bases; junction bases outside the gene matches: 4. CDR1 MDHEN and CDR2 SYDVKM come from the germline V gene.